One sample yielded the 8 T cell receptor beta chains listed below, sequenced in a study of OX40 agonist ivuxolimab in advanced cancers. Produced via immunoSEQ multiplex PCR; TCRdb's table is partial and in-frame only. Of roughly 70,000 clones detected, over 80% appear once; the ten largest clones hold around 6.3%. The sequenced sample was CD4+ or CD8+ T cells sorted from blood, obtained in a trial of the OX40 agonist ivuxolimab. All receptors come from an adult with an advanced solid tumor such as melanoma, head and neck, liver or kidney cancer.

The gene calls are TRBV30 and TRBJ2-7, with D unresolved. Per germline, CDR1 GTSNPN and CDR2 SVGIG (reference sequence). V was shortened by 2 bases and J by 3 bases, with 2 bases between the two germline ends. The CDR3 totals 10 residues. CDR3 residues: CAWSSYEQYF. The CDR3 coding sequence is TGTGCCTGGAGTAGCTACGAGCAGTACTTC. Complete variable domain (other parts from reference TRBV30 and TRBJ2-7): SQTIHQWPATLVQPVGSPLSLECTVEGTSNPNLYWYRQAAGRGLQLLFYSVGIGQISSEVPQNLSASRPQDRQFILSSKKLLLSDSGFYLCAWSSYEQYFGPGTRLTVT.

Concerning this clone: Within the sample, other DNA sequences also encode this same CDR3. The chain is built from TRBV19 and TRBJ2-7; TRBD1 matches at 10 bases. The ends lost 1 base at V and 0 bases at J; junction bases unmatched: 0. The CDR3 extends over 15 amino acids. Germline CDR1 LNHDA, CDR2 SQIVND (reference sequence). The DNA for the CDR3 is TGTGCCAGTAGTATAGGACAGGGGGCCTCCTACGAGCAGTACTTC. This gives the protein CASSIGQGASYEQYF.

This chain uses TRBV7-8 with TRBJ2-7; D is uncertain. The CDR3 is 15 amino acids. Looked up from germline, CDR1 is SGHVS and CDR2 is FQNEAQ. V lost 1 base and J lost 2, with 12 bases in between. The CDR3 coding sequence is TGTGCCAGCAGCTTAGAATTGGGTAGCACCTACGAGCAGTACTTC. Its protein is CASSLELGSTYEQYF.

This chain uses TRBV5-1 with TRBJ2-1; D is undetermined. The V end lost 0 bases, the J end lost 5 bases, and 3 bases lay between the germline ends. The CDR3 is made up of 12 amino acids. In germline, CDR1 is SGHRS, CDR2 YFSETQ. The CDR3 DNA sequence: TGCGCCAGCAGCTTGGAGAACAATGAGCAGTTCTTC. Amino acids: CASSLENNEQFF. The whole variable domain, remainder taken from reference TRBV5-1 and TRBJ2-1, is KAGVTQTPRYLIKTRGQQVTLSCSPISGHRSVSWYQQTPGQGLQFLFEYFSETQRNKGNFPGRFSGRQFSNSRSEMNVSTLELGDSALYLCASSLENNEQFFGPGTRLTVL.

The chain combines TRBV19 with TRBJ1-2; D is possibly TRBD1 (6 bases). This CDR3 spans 14 amino acids. Germline V gene data show CDR1 as LNHDA and CDR2 as SQIVND (reference sequence). V gave up 3 bases and J gave up 6 bases, with 14 bases separating them. The CDR3 here is CASSINGGANGYTF. CDR3 DNA sequence: TGTGCCAGTAGTATTAACGGGGGCGCAAATGGCTACACCTTC. Complete variable domain (other parts from reference TRBV19 and TRBJ1-2): DGGITQSPKYLFRKEGQNVTLSCEQNLNHDAMYWYRQDPGQGLRLIYYSQIVNDFQKGDIAEGYSVSREKKESFPLTVTSAQKNPTAFYLCASSINGGANGYTFGSGTRLTVV.

This clone was found once. This chain uses TRBV25-1 with TRBJ1-1; 8 bases fit TRBD1. Germline lookup yields CDR1 MGHDK and CDR2 SYGVNS. The V segment lost 3 bases and the J segment 0 bases; nucleotides outside the gene matches: 0. There are 14 residues in the CDR3. The CDR3 DNA follows: TGTGCCAGCAGTGAGACAGGGGTGAACACTGAAGCTTTCTTT. It encodes CASSETGVNTEAFF.

The rearrangement uses TRBV6-6 and TRBJ1-1; D is perhaps TRBD1 (6 bases). The V end lost 5 bases, the J end lost 3 bases, and 16 bases lay between the germline ends. The CDR3 sequence is 15 residues long. Looked up from germline, CDR1 is MNHNY and CDR2 is SVGAGI (reference sequence). CDR3 protein: CASSDLTGYDTEAFF. The CDR3 nucleotides are TGTGCCAGCAGTGATCTAACAGGGTATGACACTGAAGCTTTCTTT.

V gene TRBV4-3 combines with J gene TRBJ2-7; D unclear. The length of the CDR3 is 17 residues. Germline lookup yields CDR1 LGHNA and CDR2 YSLEER. V was clipped by 0 bases and J by 0 bases, with 15 bases between them. The CDR3 loop reads CASSQEYRAIFSYEQYF. The CDR3 DNA follows: TGCGCCAGCAGCCAAGAGTATAGGGCCATCTTCTCCTACGAGCAGTACTTC.